This entry features one T cell receptor (beta chain) sequence. The antigen is unknown. J was trimmed by 5 bases and V by 6 bases; bases with no gene match: 13. Germline V CDR1 and CDR2: SGHVS, FNYEAQ. The CDR3 sequence is 16 residues long. The data stem from a study of T cell responses to AZD1222 COVID-19 vaccine. Study at large: Investigators merged groups given second doses at roughly 4 or roughly 12 weeks.

General study findings and limits: After the peak T cell response, and only then, were repertoires sampled. Spike-specific TCR breadth and depth were elevated following two AZD1222 doses. Reportedly, close to half of spike-specific TCRs are directed against unmutated variant regions.

Clones were sequenced by immunoSEQ multiplex PCR, and TCRdb holds only the in-frame ones, with some missing. The data hold around 160,000 clones, with just over 90% observed a single time. Sequences were derived from peripheral blood, sampled on day 0 of AZD1222 vaccination. The receptor was derived from an adult in good health. The chain links TRBV7-6 to TRBJ2-3, with 8 bases aligning to TRBD2. The CDR3 DNA is TGTGCCAGCAGTCCTTCTCCAGCGGGAGTCGTAGATACGCAGTATTTT. It yields the protein CASSPSPAGVVDTQYF. Full variable domain (missing parts from reference TRBV7-6 and TRBJ2-3): GAGVSQSPRYKVTKRGQDVALRCDPISGHVSLYWYRQALGQGPEFLTYFNYEAQQDKSGLPNDRFSAERPEGSISTLTIQRTEQRDSAMYRCASSPSPAGVVDTQYFGPGTRLTVL.